Detailed here is one T cell receptor beta chain. Its specificity is unknown. The data originate from a study of shared clonotypes between healthy human individuals. The V gene lost 1 base and the J gene lost 5 bases, with 15 bases spanning the gap. The CDR3 has 15 amino acids. Looked up from germline, CDR1 is MDHEN and CDR2 is SYDVKM. Findings and limits, study-wide: When compared with the clonotypes that were shared by all four sorted-subset donors, the non-shared clonotypes turned out to have lower generation probabilities. Among donors, the sharing of clonotypes was expected to be influenced by sequencing depth.

The run depth of the assay was deep. The DNA input per sorted-subset replicate PCR was approximately 210 ng, corresponding to 25,000 to 35,000 T cell genomes. The data were produced by immunoSEQ multiplex PCR, yet TCRdb's version contains in-frame clones alone and is incomplete. The sample shows about 680,000 clones, more than 70% of them seen only once. The chain combines TRBV28 with TRBJ2-7, with D possibly TRBD2 on 6 matching bases. The clonotype was recovered from a woman aged 25 to 39 in good health. Material for sequencing was memory CD4+ T cells sorted from blood. Subset noted: CD45RA-negative fraction. DNA of the CDR3: TGTGCCAGCAGTTTATCTGGGACTCTGAACAACGAGCAGTACTTC. Translated: CASSLSGTLNNEQYF.